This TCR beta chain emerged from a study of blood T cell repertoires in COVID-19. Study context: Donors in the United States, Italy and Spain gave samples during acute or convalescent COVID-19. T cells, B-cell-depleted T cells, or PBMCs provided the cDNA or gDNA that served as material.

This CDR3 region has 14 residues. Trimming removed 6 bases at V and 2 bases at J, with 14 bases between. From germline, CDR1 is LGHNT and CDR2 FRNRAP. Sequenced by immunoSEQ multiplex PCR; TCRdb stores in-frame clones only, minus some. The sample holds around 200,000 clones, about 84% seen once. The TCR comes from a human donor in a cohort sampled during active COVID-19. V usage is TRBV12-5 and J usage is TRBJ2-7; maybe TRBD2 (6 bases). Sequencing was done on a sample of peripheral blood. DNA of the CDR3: TGTGCTAGTGGCTCCTCGGAGGGGACCTACGAGCAGTACTTC. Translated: CASGSSEGTYEQYF. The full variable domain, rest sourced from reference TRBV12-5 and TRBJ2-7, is DARVTQTPRHKVTEMGQEVTMRCQPILGHNTVFWYRQTMMQGLELLAYFRNRAPLDDSGMPKDRFSAEMPDATLATLKIQPSEPRDSAVYFCASGSSEGTYEQYFGPGTRLTVT.